This section outlines one T cell receptor beta chain sequence together with its context. Its matching antigen is unknown. This sample was taken from a study of shared clonotypes between healthy human individuals. Overall study results and limits: Since donors were few, the genetic and exposure-history diversity represented was limited. Compared with clonotypes that all four donors shared, non-shared clonotypes had lower generation probabilities.

Investigators spread the genomic DNA of each subset evenly over several immunoSEQ plates. Original handling: Junction-only sequences without quality scores were provided by ImmunoSEQ, so filtering was different. Sequencing was performed with immunoSEQ multiplex PCR; in TCRdb, only in-frame clones are kept and a portion is missing. The DNA gave D and trimming, while V, J and clone size come from that table. Here the sample spans some 2,100,000 clones, 85% to 95% being singletons. Terminally differentiated effector memory CD45RA+ cells were excluded from the naive CD8 cells, which were CD45RO-negative and positively selected for CCR7. Germline V lookup: CDR1 MDHEN, CDR2 SYDVKM. Deletions cut 5 bases from V and 0 bases from J, with 16 bases between. This CDR3 is 16 amino acids long.

V usage is TRBV28 and J usage is TRBJ2-5; D remains unclear. The sequence derives from a man aged 18 to 29 in good health. Some clones in this sample may be carry-over from other donors' samples. The sequencing sample was made of naive CD8+ T cells from PBMCs. CDR3 coding DNA: TGTGCCAGCAGTCCGCCCCCACCTGGGTACCAAGAGACCCAGTACTTC. Its protein is CASSPPPPGYQETQYF. The full variable domain, rest sourced from reference TRBV28 and TRBJ2-5, is DVKVTQSSRYLVKRTGEKVFLECVQDMDHENMFWYRQDPGLGLRLIYFSYDVKMKEKGDIPEGYSVSREKKERFSLILESASTNQTSMYLCASSPPPPGYQETQYFGPGTRLLVL.